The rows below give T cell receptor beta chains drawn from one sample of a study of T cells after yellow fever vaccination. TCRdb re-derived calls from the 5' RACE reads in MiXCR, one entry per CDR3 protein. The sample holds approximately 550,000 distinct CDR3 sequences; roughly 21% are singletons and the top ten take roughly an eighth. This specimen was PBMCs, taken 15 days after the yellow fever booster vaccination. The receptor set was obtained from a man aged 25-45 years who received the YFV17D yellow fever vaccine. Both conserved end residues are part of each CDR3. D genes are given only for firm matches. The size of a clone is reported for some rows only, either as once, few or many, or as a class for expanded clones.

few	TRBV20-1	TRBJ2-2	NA	TGCAGTGCTAGAGATCCTAGGGGACACACCGGGGAGCTGTTTTTT	CSARDPRGHTGELFF
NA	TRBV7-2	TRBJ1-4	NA	TGTGCCAGCAGCTTAGGAGGGCAAAAACTGTTTTTT	CASSLGGQKLFF
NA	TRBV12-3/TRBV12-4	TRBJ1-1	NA	TGTGCCAGCAGTTTGCTAGCCTCTCGAGGGGCTTTCTTT	CASSLLASRGAFF
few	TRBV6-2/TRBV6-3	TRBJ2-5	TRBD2	TGTGCCAGCAGAAAATTGGCTGGGACTAGCGGGAGCGGGGAGACCCAGTACTTC	CASRKLAGTSGSGETQYF
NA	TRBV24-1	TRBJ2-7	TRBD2	TGTGCCACCAGTGAGCCCCGACTAGCAAGCCCCTACGAGCAGTACTTC	CATSEPRLASPYEQYF
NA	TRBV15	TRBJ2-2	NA	TGTGCCACCAGCAGAGTCTATGGACCCTCTGTAAAAACCGGGGAGCTGTTTTTT	CATSRVYGPSVKTGELFF
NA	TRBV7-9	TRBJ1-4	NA	TGTGCCTGTGGTGACGGGGCGGACGAAAAACTGTTTTTT	CACGDGADEKLFF
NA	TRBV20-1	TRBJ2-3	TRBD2	TGCAGTGCTAGGCCCCTCCGAACTAGCGGGATAGGCACAGATACGCAGTATTTT	CSARPLRTSGIGTDTQYF
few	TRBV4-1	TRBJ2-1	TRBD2	TGCGCCAGCAGCCAAGTCCGCCTTAGCGGGAGGACCTACAATGAGCAGTTCTTC	CASSQVRLSGRTYNEQFF
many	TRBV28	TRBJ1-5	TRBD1	TGTGCCAGCCGACAGGGAAGCAATCAGCCCCAGCATTTT	CASRQGSNQPQHF
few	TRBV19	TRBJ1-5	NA	TGTGCCAGTAGTATTTCTAGGGACGGTAATCAGCCCCAGCATTTT	CASSISRDGNQPQHF
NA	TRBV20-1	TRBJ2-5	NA	TGCAGTGCTGGACACGGTCTGGAGACCCAGTACTTC	CSAGHGLETQYF
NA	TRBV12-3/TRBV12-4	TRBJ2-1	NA	TGTGCCAGCACCCAATACCGGGACAACCCCTACAATGAGCAGTTCTTC	CASTQYRDNPYNEQFF
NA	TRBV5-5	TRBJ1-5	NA	TGTGCCAGCAGCTTGGAGGTAGTCCCAAATCAGCCCCAGCATTTT	CASSLEVVPNQPQHF
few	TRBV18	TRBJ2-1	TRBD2	TGTGCCAGCTCACCAAGGTCACTAGCGGGAGGTGGCAATGAGCAGTTCTTC	CASSPRSLAGGGNEQFF
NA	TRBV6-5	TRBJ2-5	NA	TGTGCCAGCAGTTACTCGAATAGGGAAAAGACCCAGTACTTC	CASSYSNREKTQYF
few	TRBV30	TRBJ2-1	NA	TGTGCCTGGAGGACAGATGAGCAGTTCTTC	CAWRTDEQFF
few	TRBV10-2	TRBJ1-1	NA	TGCGCCAGCAGGTCCCCCGACCGGGAGGCGAACACTGAAGCTTTCTTT	CASRSPDREANTEAFF
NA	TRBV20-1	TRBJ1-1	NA	TGCAGTGCTAGAGTTATAGGGATGACCACTGAAGCTTTCTTT	CSARVIGMTTEAFF
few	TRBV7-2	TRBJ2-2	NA	TGTGCCAGCAGCTTAAGCGTCTTAGTCGCGGCCGGGGAGCTGTTTTTT	CASSLSVLVAAGELFF
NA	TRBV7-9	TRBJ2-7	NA	TGTGCCAGCAGCTCGGGTCCTACCCCCTACGAGCAGTACTTC	CASSSGPTPYEQYF
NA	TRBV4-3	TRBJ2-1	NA	TGCGCCAGCAGCCAAGAACTAGTTAGGGGAAATGAGCAGTTCTTC	CASSQELVRGNEQFF
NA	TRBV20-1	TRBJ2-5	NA	TGCAGTGCTAGAGATCAGTACGTGGGGGAGACCCAGTACTTC	CSARDQYVGETQYF
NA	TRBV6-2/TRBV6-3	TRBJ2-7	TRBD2	TGTGCCAGCAGTGCCACGTCGCTAGCGGACCACTCCTACGAGCAGTACTTC	CASSATSLADHSYEQYF
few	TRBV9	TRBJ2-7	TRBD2	TGTGCCAGCAGCCCGGCAGGACTAGCCTACGAGCAGTACTTC	CASSPAGLAYEQYF
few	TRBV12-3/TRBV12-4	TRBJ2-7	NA	TGTGCCAGCAGTTTTTCAGCAGCCTACGAGCAGTACTTC	CASSFSAAYEQYF
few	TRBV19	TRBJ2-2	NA	TGTGCCAGCAGGGGGAACACCGGGGAGCTGTTTTTT	CASRGNTGELFF
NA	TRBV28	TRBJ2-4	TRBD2	TGTGCCAGCAGTCCCGCCGGAACGGGAGGGCAAGCCATTCAGTACTTC	CASSPAGTGGQAIQYF
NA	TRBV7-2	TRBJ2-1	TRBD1	TGTGCCAGCAGCCTCACGGACAGGGGCAGGGATGAGCAGTTCTTC	CASSLTDRGRDEQFF
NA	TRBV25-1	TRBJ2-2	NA	TGTGCCAGCAGTGAACAGACTCTCGGGGAGCTGTTTTTT	CASSEQTLGELFF
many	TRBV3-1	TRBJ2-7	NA	TGTGCCAGCAGCCAAGGAAATAGTCCATACGAGCAGTACTTC	CASSQGNSPYEQYF
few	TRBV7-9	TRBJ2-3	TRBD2	TGTGCCAGCAGTTACACTAGCGGAGGCCAAGATACGCAGTATTTT	CASSYTSGGQDTQYF
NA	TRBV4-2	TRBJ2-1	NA	TGTGCCAGCAGCCAGGACCAGGGCGGACCTACCCCCTACAATGAGCAGTTCTTC	CASSQDQGGPTPYNEQFF
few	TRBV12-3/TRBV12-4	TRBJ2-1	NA	TGTGCCAGCAGACTCCAGTGGGGTTACAATGAGCAGTTCTTC	CASRLQWGYNEQFF
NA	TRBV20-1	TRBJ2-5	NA	TGCAGTGCGAGTACCCGGGACTCCCTCCAGGAGACCCAGTACTTC	CSASTRDSLQETQYF
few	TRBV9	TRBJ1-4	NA	TGTGCCAGCAGCGGGGCCGAGGTTAATGAAAAACTGTTTTTT	CASSGAEVNEKLFF
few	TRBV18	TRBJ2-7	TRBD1	TGTGCCAGCTCACCAGGACGTGACAGGGACTCCTACGAGCAGTACTTC	CASSPGRDRDSYEQYF
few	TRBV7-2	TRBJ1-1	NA	TGTGCCAGCAAAGCGGACATGAACACTGAAGCTTTCTTT	CASKADMNTEAFF
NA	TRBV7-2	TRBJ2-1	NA	TGTGCCAGCAGCTTAGCGAGACTAGTCGATGAGCAGTTCTTC	CASSLARLVDEQFF
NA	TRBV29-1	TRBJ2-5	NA	TGCAGCGTGTTGCCCCTTGGCGGAGCGTACCAAGAGACCCAGTACTTC	CSVLPLGGAYQETQYF
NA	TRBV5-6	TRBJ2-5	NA	TGTGCCAGCGCTTGGGGAGAGACCCAGTACTTC	CASAWGETQYF
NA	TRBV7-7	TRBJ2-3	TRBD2	TGTGCTAGCAGCCCAGGGACTAGCAGGACAGATACGCAGTATTTT	CASSPGTSRTDTQYF
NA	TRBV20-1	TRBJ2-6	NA	TGCAGTGCTAGCCAAACCTCTGGGGCCAACGTCCTGACTTTC	CSASQTSGANVLTF
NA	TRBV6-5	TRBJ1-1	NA	TGTGCCAGCAGTTACGGGGGCTCTGGAGCTTTCTTT	CASSYGGSGAFF
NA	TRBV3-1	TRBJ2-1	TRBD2	TGTGCCAGCAGCCAGGTAGCGAGACGGGAGGGGATAAAGCAGTTCTTC	CASSQVARREGIKQFF
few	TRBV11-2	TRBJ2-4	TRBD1	TGTGCCAGCAGCTCGGGGACAGGAAACATTCAGTACTTC	CASSSGTGNIQYF
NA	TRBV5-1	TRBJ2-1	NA	TGCGCCAGCAGCTTGGTACAGAGGGGCGATGAGCAGTTCTTC	CASSLVQRGDEQFF
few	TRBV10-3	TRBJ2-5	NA	TGTGCCATCAGTGAGGACGGCACGCAAGAGACCCAGTACTTC	CAISEDGTQETQYF
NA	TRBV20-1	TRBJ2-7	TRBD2	TGCAGTGCTAGATCACCCGGACTAGGAGGAGCCTACGAGCAGTACTTC	CSARSPGLGGAYEQYF
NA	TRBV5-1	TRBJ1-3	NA	TGCGCCAGCAGCTTGGCCCAGACGGCCTCTGGAAACACCATATATTTT	CASSLAQTASGNTIYF
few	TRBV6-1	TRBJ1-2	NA	TGTGCCAGCAGCCTAGGACAGCTCAACAATAACTATGGCTACACCTTC	CASSLGQLNNNYGYTF
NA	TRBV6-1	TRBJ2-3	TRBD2	TGTGCCAGCACCAGACTAGCGGGATTCGATTCGGGCACAGATACGCAGTATTTT	CASTRLAGFDSGTDTQYF
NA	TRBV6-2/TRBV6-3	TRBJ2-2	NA	TGTGCCAGCAGTTACTCAGTCACCTCCGGGGAGCTGTTTTTT	CASSYSVTSGELFF